This TCR beta chain was observed in a study of identical twins. Study-wide findings and caveats: Twins shared out-of-frame alpha sequences with excess low generation probability. Carriage of fewer insertions was seen in abundant cord blood beta clonotypes, whereas memory repertoires showed none.

The germline V gene has CDR1 DFQATT and CDR2 SNEGSKA (reference sequence). V shed 6 bases and J 3 bases; nucleotides not matched to a gene: 7. The CDR3 is 14 residues long. The table lists this clonotype with a few counts. Antigen specificity is unknown. In TCRdb, the 5' RACE reads were re-called with MiXCR into one record per CDR3 protein. Of approximately 680,000 distinct CDR3 sequences in the sample, roughly 7.1% were seen once. This sample was also put to use in a study of yellow fever vaccine responses in identical twins.

Material: PBMCs. The origin of this receptor is a woman younger than 35 in good health. The rearrangement joins TRBV20-1 to TRBJ1-2; 10 bases line up with TRBD1. The CDR3 region has the DNA TGCAGTGCAAAGACAGGGGGCGCCGACTATGGCTACACCTTC. This translates into CSAKTGGADYGYTF.